This T cell receptor beta chain was retrieved from a study of regulatory T cells in long-lasting Graves disease (dated by TCRdb to about 2021). With respect to the entire study: Patients with newly diagnosed Graves' disease had been on antithyroid drugs for under 3 months. The study was registered as a clinical trial and conducted in China. TCR sequencing covered roughly 13 persistent and 20 or so newly diagnosed Graves' disease patients, some 35 samples in total. Persistent Graves' disease patients were compared with newly diagnosed Graves' disease patients by peripheral blood TCR sequencing and RNA sequencing. Broad study findings and their caveats: Compared with newly diagnosed patients, patients with persistent Graves' disease had lower TCR Shannon entropy and fewer highly expanded clones, which suggests clonal expansion. The small sample size was acknowledged by the authors as a limitation that may reduce accuracy. Persistent patients shared more public clonotypes among themselves (around 2,500) than newly diagnosed patients did (roughly 920). TRBV28, TRBJ1-2 and TRBJ2-5 were preferentially used in persistent disease, while TRBV20-1 and TRBJ2-1 were favored in newly diagnosed disease. The study examined only peripheral blood because the primary lesion, thyroid tissue, could not be accessed. Sequencing and analysis were restricted to the TCR beta chain.

This clonotype has a count of ten or more. What antigen it recognizes has not been identified. No per-base quality is available; no much larger clone lies one base away. Library construction relied on multiplex PCR. The reads were generated on an Illumina HiSeq 4000. CDR3 regions were amplified by Arm-PCR with iRepertoire HTBI primers to construct TCR beta libraries. Before sequencing, the PCR products went through gel purification. In the original analysis: Gene usage analysis of CDR3 amino acid clonotypes used the 55 to 80 TRBV and around 14 TRBJ segments found across samples. COPE and FqMerger were used to merge filtered high-quality paired reads into contigs. Contigs were aligned with BLAST to IMGT TRBV, TRBD and TRBJ reference genes, and CDR3 was defined per IMGT. Any clonotype with a frequency above 0.1% was counted as a highly expanded clone. Repertoire diversity was measured by Shannon entropy, and V-J evenness by the Gini coefficient. A clonotype was considered public if more than one individual shared it. Starting from the raw public reads, TCRdb applied fastp trimming at Q25, assembled clones with MiXCR and retained in-frame beta chains. Rows merge per CDR3 protein into single entries with the most common DNA and genes. TCRdb assigned the V and J calls; the authors' analysis was not used. The sample records 600,000 to 650,000 distinct CDR3 sequences, approximately 15% of which are singletons. Together, the top ten hold around 19% of the sample.

In the paper's terms, the time point label means: newly diagnosed GD, antithyroid drugs for less than 3 months. RNA was extracted from PBMCs in TRIzol for both TCR sequencing and RNA sequencing. The diagnosis of Graves' disease followed American Thyroid Association guidelines. Recruitment of patients was carried out at an endocrinology department in Xi'an, China. Each patient gave approximately 9.7 milliliters of peripheral blood, collected in an EDTA anticoagulant tube. PBMCs were isolated by Ficoll Paque Plus density gradient separation without further T cell sorting. RNA quality was checked with an Agilent 2100 Bioanalyzer and agarose gel, and concentration with a NanoDrop 2000. The CDR3 covers 14 residues, taking in both the cysteine and the phenylalanine. The CDR3 DNA has 42 bases and is translated from base 1. From a lookup of the germline V gene, CDR1 and CDR2 are MDHEN and SYDVKM. V and J are trimmed by 5 bases and 2 bases, and the gene matches miss 3 bases of the junction.

This sample was also put to use in a study of T cells in Graves' hyperthyroidism and ophthalmopathy. As the second publication notes: Graves' hyperthyroidism was defined as stable when no progression to ophthalmopathy occurred over 18 months of follow-up. The hyperthyroidism patients were between 18 and 65 years old and newly diagnosed, with a disease duration of less than 2 months. Exclusion was applied to patients with uncontrolled infections, other autoimmune diseases, pregnancy or lactation. Diagnoses relied on clinical symptoms, serum thyroxine and TRAb, thyroid ultrasound and orbital computed tomography. The TCR CDR3 was subjected to a first round of RT-PCR using the HTBI primer set and the Qiagen OneStep RT-PCR kit. Most expanded thyroid clonotypes (frequency above 0.001) were also found in blood, which suggests that blood repertoires may mirror thyroid immune responses. In cross-validation, a model built on a 13 V-J signature told ophthalmopathy apart from stable hyperthyroidism with approximately 90% sensitivity and around 81% specificity, and in testing the same model reached 80%/75%. During validation, the model predicted progression to ophthalmopathy a median of around 6 months ahead of onset, with almost 71% sensitivity and under 85% specificity. A discovery cohort of about 95 patients, fewer than 50 with Graves' ophthalmopathy and approximately 55 with stable Graves' hyperthyroidism, was used to find distinguishing TCR V-J signatures. An independent validation cohort of under 20 hyperthyroidism patients and approximately 17 patients who later progressed to ophthalmopathy tested prospective prediction of ophthalmopathy. The approximately 95 discovery patients were divided at random into training and test sets in a 7:3 ratio. Thyroid tissue and blood T-cell repertoires from roughly six Graves' hyperthyroidism patients were also compared in the study. After sampling, hyperthyroidism patients received methimazole starting at 30 mg daily, and ophthalmopathy patients received high-dose intravenous methylprednisolone. Libraries were constructed in a second round of multiplex PCR, after which size selection and purification were performed. Paired-end sequencing of the libraries was performed with 100 bp reads on an Illumina HiSeq2000. Raw data were processed with SOAPnuke, discarding reads with adapters, uncalled bases, mean Phred below 15, or no exact constant-primer or identifier match. COPE v1.2.5 was used to merge the high-quality paired reads, and each unique nucleotide sequence was defined as a clonotype. MiTCR v1.1 was used to align the clonotypes against IMGT TRBV, TRBD and TRBJ reference segments. The analysis was restricted to V-J combinations with a frequency above 0.0001, which together covered 99.2% of the repertoires. The TCS score was defined as F50 (clonal expansion) divided by E x V (chaos), with BLOSUM62-based TCRdist calculated between CDR3 peptides within each V-J. Welch's t-statistics and random forest reduced 500 to 650 V-J features to fewer than 15, which were used in a naive Bayes classifier (R e1071). No statistical method was used to set the sample size in advance, and investigators knew the group allocation. The paper describes TCR Vbeta CDR3 sequencing of about 140 peripheral blood samples, made up of roughly 40 ophthalmopathy patients, some 80 hyperthyroidism patients and 17 progressor patients.

The rearrangement joined TRBV28 to TRBJ2-7; 10 central nucleotides agree with TRBD1. The sequencing used peripheral blood mononuclear cells (PBMCs), collected at new diagnosis, from a patient treated with antithyroid drugs. This clonotype originated in a woman aged 25-40 years with Graves disease. Donor details come from another sample of the same person, matched by shared clones. In nucleotide form, the sequence is TGTGCCAGCAGTCCCGGGACAGGGGCCTACGAGCAGTACTTC. Translated, it reads CASSPGTGAYEQYF.